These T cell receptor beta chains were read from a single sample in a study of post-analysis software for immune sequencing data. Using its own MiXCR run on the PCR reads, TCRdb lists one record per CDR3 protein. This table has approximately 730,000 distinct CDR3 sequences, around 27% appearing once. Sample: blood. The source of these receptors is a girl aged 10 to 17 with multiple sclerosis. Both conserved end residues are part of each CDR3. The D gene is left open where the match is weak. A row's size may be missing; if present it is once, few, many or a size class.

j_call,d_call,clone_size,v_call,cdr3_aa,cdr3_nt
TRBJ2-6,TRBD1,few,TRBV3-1,CASSNRGQGAGANVLTF,TGTGCCAGCAGCAACCGCGGACAGGGGGCTGGGGCCAACGTCCTGACTTTC
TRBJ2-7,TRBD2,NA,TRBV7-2,CASSSPGGSSGIYEQYF,TGTGCCAGCAGCTCGCCTGGGGGGAGTAGCGGGATCTACGAGCAGTACTTC
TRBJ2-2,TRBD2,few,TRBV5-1,CASTGTTNTGELFF,TGCGCCAGCACCGGGACTACAAACACCGGGGAGCTGTTTTTT
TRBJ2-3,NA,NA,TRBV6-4,CASTPDGGDTQYF,TGTGCCAGCACTCCGGACGGAGGAGATACGCAGTATTTT
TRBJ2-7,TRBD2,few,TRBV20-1,CSALKLAGGRDEQYF,TGCAGTGCTCTTAAACTAGCGGGAGGGAGGGACGAGCAGTACTTC
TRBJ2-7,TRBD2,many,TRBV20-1,CSVTPKRDSSREQYF,TGCAGTGTAACCCCCAAGCGGGACTCCTCCAGGGAGCAGTACTTC
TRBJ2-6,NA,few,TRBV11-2,CASTISWGANVLTF,TGTGCCAGCACCATCTCTTGGGGGGCCAACGTCCTGACTTTC
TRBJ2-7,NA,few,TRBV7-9,CASSLQGSEQYF,TGTGCCAGCAGCCTACAGGGATCCGAGCAGTACTTC
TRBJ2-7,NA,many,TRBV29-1,CSVVSARGHEQYF,TGCAGCGTTGTCTCCGCCAGGGGCCACGAGCAGTACTTC
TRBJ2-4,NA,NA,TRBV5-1,CASSLRSGTKNIQYF,TGCGCCAGCAGCTTGCGCTCTGGGACCAAAAACATTCAGTACTTC
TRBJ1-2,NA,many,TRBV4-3,CASSQDPSTNYGYTF,TGCGCCAGCAGCCAAGATCCTAGTACAAACTATGGCTACACCTTC
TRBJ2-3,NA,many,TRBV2,CASRSSTDTQYF,TGTGCCAGCCGTTCGAGCACAGATACGCAGTATTTT
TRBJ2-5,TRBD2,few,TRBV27,CASSGLGRASETQYF,TGTGCCAGCAGTGGACTAGGGAGAGCGTCCGAGACCCAGTACTTC
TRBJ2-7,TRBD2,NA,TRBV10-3,CAISESASGSWKYF,TGTGCCATCAGTGAGTCGGCTAGCGGGAGTTGGAAGTACTTC
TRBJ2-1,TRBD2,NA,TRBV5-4,CASSPGLAGDEQFF,TGTGCCAGCAGCCCGGGACTAGCGGGAGACGAGCAGTTCTTC
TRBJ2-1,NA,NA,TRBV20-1,CSALPPQRDNEQFF,TGCAGTGCTCTACCGCCCCAGCGAGACAATGAGCAGTTCTTC
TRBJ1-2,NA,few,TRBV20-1,CSAKGGYGYTF,TGCAGTGCTAAAGGGGGCTATGGCTACACCTTC
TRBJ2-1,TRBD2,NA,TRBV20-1,CSARTSAEQFF,TGCAGTGCTAGGACTAGCGCTGAGCAGTTCTTC
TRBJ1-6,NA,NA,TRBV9,CASSVGRNSPLHF,TGTGCCAGCAGCGTCGGACGGAATTCACCCCTCCACTTT
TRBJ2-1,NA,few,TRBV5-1,CASSFGGAAEQFF,TGCGCCAGCAGCTTTGGCGGGGCCGCTGAGCAGTTCTTC
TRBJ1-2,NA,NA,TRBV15,CATSRDLGSGLYGYTF,TGTGCCACCAGCAGAGACCTTGGGTCCGGACTGTATGGCTACACCTTC
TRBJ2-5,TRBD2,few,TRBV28,CASSLLAEEETQYF,TGTGCCAGCAGTTTGCTAGCGGAGGAAGAGACCCAGTACTTC
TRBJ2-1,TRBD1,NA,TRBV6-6,CASSYGPGGGIQFF,TGTGCCAGCAGTTATGGGCCAGGGGGCGGGATCCAGTTCTTC
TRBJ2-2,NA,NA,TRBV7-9,CASSPWEGNPNTGELFF,TGTGCCAGCAGCCCCTGGGAAGGGAACCCGAACACCGGGGAGCTGTTTTTT
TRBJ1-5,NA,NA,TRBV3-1,CASSQEGHQPQHF,TGTGCCAGCAGCCAAGAGGGCCATCAGCCCCAGCATTTT
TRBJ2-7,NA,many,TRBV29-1,CSVAGSPLEQYF,TGCAGCGTTGCGGGATCCCCCCTCGAGCAGTACTTC
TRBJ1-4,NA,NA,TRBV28,CASIQNGGSSGKLFF,TGTGCCAGCATACAAAATGGGGGGTCCAGCGGAAAACTGTTTTTT
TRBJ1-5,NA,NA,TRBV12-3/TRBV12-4,CASGGLDQPQHF,TGTGCCAGCGGGGGGTTGGATCAGCCCCAGCATTTT
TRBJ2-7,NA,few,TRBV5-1,CASSLGRGGGSYEQYF,TGCGCCAGCAGCTTGGGGCGAGGCGGAGGCTCCTACGAGCAGTACTTC
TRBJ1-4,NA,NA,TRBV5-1,CASSLAEATNEKLFF,TGCGCCAGCAGCTTGGCAGAAGCAACTAATGAAAAACTGTTTTTT
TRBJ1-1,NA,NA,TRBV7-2,CASSLTMTVNTEAFF,TGTGCCAGCAGCCTGACTATGACGGTGAACACTGAAGCTTTCTTT
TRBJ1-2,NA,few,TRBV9,CASSAGWAGPDNYGYTF,TGTGCCAGCAGCGCCGGGTGGGCAGGGCCAGATAACTATGGCTACACCTTC
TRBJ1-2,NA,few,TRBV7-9,CASSLASTGSYYGYTF,TGTGCCAGCAGCTTAGCTTCTACAGGGAGTTACTATGGCTACACCTTC
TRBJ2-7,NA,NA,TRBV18,CASSPRGMGSYEQYF,TGTGCCAGCTCACCACGGGGCATGGGGTCCTACGAGCAGTACTTC
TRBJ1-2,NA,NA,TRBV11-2,CASSLESGRFNYGYTF,TGTGCCAGCAGCTTAGAGTCAGGGCGTTTTAACTATGGCTACACCTTC
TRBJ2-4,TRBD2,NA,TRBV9,CASSIAGGPKNIQYF,TGTGCCAGCAGCATAGCGGGAGGCCCCAAAAACATTCAGTACTTC
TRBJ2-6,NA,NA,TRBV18,CASSTRQAGANVLTF,TGTGCCAGCTCAACCAGACAGGCTGGGGCCAACGTCCTGACTTTC
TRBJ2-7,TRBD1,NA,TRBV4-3,CASSQTGASSYEQYF,TGCGCCAGCAGCCAAACAGGGGCTAGCTCCTACGAGCAGTACTTC
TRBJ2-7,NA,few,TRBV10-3,CAISGAGWGEQYF,TGTGCCATCAGTGGGGCAGGGTGGGGCGAGCAGTACTTC
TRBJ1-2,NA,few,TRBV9,CASSVVNSPNYGYTF,TGTGCCAGCAGCGTAGTTAACAGTCCTAACTATGGCTACACCTTC
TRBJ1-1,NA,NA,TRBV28,CASSLYRGTESFF,TGTGCCAGCAGTTTGTATAGGGGGACTGAATCTTTCTTT
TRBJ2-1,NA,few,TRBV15,CATQSPRQGANEQFF,TGTGCCACCCAATCCCCGAGACAAGGGGCCAATGAGCAGTTCTTC
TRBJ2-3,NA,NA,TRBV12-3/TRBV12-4,CASTKGGSTDTQYF,TGTGCCAGCACCAAGGGTGGGAGCACAGATACGCAGTATTTT
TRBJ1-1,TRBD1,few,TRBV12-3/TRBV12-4,CASSGARGQTNTEAFF,TGTGCCAGCAGCGGGGCCAGGGGGCAAACGAACACTGAAGCTTTCTTT
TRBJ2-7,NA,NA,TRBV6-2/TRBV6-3,CASSWERAYEQYF,TGTGCCAGCAGTTGGGAGAGAGCCTACGAGCAGTACTTC
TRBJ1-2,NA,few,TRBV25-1,CASRTGLGGYTF,TGTGCCTCCAGAACAGGGTTGGGTGGCTACACCTTC
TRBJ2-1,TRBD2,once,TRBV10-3,CAISALAGGPGEQFF,TGTGCCATCAGTGCCCTAGCGGGGGGACCCGGGGAGCAGTTCTTC
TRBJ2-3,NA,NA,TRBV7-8,CASSIGLRTSTDTQDF,TGTGCCAGCAGCATCGGACTCCGAACTAGCACAGATACGCAGGATTTT
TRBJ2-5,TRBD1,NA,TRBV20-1,CSAQGAGSQETQYF,TGCAGTGCTCAGGGGGCAGGGTCACAAGAGACCCAGTACTTC
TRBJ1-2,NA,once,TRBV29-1,CSVGGVHGYTF,TGCAGCGTTGGGGGGGTCCATGGCTACACCTTC
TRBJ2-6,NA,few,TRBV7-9,CAPSRAGALSGANVLTF,TGTGCCCCTTCGCGGGCGGGCGCCCTCTCTGGGGCCAACGTCCTGACTTTC
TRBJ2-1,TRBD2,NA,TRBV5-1,CASSAGLAGGMGNEQFF,TGCGCCAGCAGCGCGGGACTAGCGGGAGGGATGGGTAATGAGCAGTTCTTC